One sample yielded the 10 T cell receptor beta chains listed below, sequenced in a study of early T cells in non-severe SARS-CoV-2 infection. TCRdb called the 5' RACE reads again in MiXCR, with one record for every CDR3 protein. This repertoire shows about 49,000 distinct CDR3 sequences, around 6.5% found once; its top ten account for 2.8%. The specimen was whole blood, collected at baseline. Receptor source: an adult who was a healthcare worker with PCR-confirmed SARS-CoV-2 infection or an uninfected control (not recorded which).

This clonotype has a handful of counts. As DNA, the CDR3 is TGTGCCAGCAGCTTTCCCGACGGAACAGAAGCTAACTATGGCTACACCTTC. It is translated as CASSFPDGTEANYGYTF. The chain is built from TRBV21-1 and TRBJ1-2; the table gives TRBD1 as D, unverified against the DNA. TRBV21-1 is designated a pseudogene. The CDR3 contains 17 residues.

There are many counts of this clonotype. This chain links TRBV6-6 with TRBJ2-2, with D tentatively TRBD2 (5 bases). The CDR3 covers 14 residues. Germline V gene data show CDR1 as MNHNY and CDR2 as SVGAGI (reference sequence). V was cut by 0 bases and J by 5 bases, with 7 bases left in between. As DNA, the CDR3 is TGTGCCAGCAGTTACTCGGACTGGACCGGGGAGCTGTTTTTT. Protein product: CASSYSDWTGELFF.

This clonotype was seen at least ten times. CDR3 nucleotides: TGTGCCACCCCCCCTGGGAGACACAAACAAGGAGATACGCAGTATTTT. Translating gives CATPPGRHKQGDTQYF. The chain recombines TRBV6-1 with TRBJ2-3; D perhaps matches TRBD2 (5 bases). Germline V gene lookup returns CDR1 MNHNS and CDR2 SASEGT. Trimming removed 10 bases at V and 5 bases at J, with 25 bases between. The CDR3 is 16 amino acids.

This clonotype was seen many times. The CDR3 DNA follows: TGCGCCAGCACCCCGCGGGCGTCTAGCACAGATACGCAGTATTTT. Translated, it gives CASTPRASSTDTQYF. The genes are TRBV10-2 and TRBJ2-3, with D possibly matching TRBD2 (5 bases). The germline V gene encodes CDR1 WSHSY and CDR2 SAAADI. V gave up 7 bases and J gave up 0 bases, with 14 bases separating them. This CDR3 contains 15 residues.

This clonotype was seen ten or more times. The CDR3 DNA is TGCGCCAGCAGCCAAGGGGAGAGGGGTGAAGCTTTCTTT. Its protein product is CASSQGERGEAFF. The genes are TRBV4-3 and TRBJ1-1; a possible D gene is TRBD1 (5 bases). This CDR3 comprises 13 residues. Per germline, CDR1 LGHNA and CDR2 YSLEER. Trimming removed 1 base at V and 7 bases at J, with 10 bases between.

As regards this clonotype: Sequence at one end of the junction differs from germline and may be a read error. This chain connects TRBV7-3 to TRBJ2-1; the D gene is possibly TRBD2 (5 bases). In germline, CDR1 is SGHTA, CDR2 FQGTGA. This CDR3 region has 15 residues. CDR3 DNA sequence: TGTGCCGGCAGCTTTCGACGGAGGTCCTACAATGAGCAGTTCTTC. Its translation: CAGSFRRRSYNEQFF.

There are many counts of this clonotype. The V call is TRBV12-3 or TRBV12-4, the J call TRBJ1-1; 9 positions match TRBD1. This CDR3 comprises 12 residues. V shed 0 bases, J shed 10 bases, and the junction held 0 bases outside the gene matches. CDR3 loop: CASSLADRGAFF. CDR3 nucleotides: TGTGCCAGCAGTTTAGCGGACAGGGGAGCTTTCTTT.

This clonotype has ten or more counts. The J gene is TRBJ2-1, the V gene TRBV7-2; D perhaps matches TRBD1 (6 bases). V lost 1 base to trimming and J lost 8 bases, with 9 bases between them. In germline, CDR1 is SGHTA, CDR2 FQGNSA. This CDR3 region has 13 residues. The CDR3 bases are TGTGCCAGCAGCTTAGGGGGGCCGTATGAGCAGTTCTTC. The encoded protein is CASSLGGPYEQFF. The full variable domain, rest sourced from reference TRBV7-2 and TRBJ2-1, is GAGVSQSPSNKVTEKGKDVELRCDPISGHTALYWYRQSLGQGLEFLIYFQGNSAPDKSGLPSDRFSAERTGGSVSTLTIQRTQQEDSAVYLCASSLGGPYEQFFGPGTRLTVL.

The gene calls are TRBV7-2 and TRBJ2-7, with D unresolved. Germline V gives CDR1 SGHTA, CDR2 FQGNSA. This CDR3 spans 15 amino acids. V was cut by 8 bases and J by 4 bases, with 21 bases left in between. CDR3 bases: TGTGCCAGCGCTCACCCTCTGGCCGGGCAATACGAGCAGTACTTC. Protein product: CASAHPLAGQYEQYF.

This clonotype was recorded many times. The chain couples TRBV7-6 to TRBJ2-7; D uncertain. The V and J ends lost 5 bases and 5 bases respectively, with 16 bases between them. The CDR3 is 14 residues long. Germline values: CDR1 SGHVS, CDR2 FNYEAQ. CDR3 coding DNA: TGTGCCAGCAGCCGAGGCCCACCTCCCAACGAGCAGTACTTC. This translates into CASSRGPPPNEQYF.